This TCR beta chain was recorded in a study of STAT5B mutations in CD4+ large granular lymphocyte leukemia. Overall study findings and caveats: Without putative leukemic clones, patient CD4-sorted repertoires remained more clonal than healthy CD4+ repertoires. Data were not HLA-matched across samples. Main leukemic clonotypes were patient-specific, but 25% appeared at low frequency elsewhere.

The V and J ends lost 5 bases and 1 base, in that order; junction bases with no gene match: 3. Germline V CDR1 and CDR2: SGHAT, FQNNGV. The CDR3 has 14 amino acids. This clone was picked up a small number of times. The antigen is undetermined. Original methodology: The detection floor for productive clonotype frequency was 2.59 x 10-5. Using immunoSEQ multiplex PCR, the repertoire was profiled, and TCRdb retains in-frame clones only, with some absent. From that table come the V and J calls and clone size; the DNA was used to work out D and trimming. The sample includes some 21,000 clones, roughly 75% seen only once; the top ten take less than 4.5%.

The chain joins TRBV11-2 to TRBJ2-7, with 9 bases identical to TRBD1. The receptor's source is a human donor in good health. Source material: CD4+ T cells from blood buffy coats. As DNA, the CDR3 is TGTGCCAGCAGCGTCGGGACAGGGTCCTACGAGCAGTACTTC. Translation: CASSVGTGSYEQYF.